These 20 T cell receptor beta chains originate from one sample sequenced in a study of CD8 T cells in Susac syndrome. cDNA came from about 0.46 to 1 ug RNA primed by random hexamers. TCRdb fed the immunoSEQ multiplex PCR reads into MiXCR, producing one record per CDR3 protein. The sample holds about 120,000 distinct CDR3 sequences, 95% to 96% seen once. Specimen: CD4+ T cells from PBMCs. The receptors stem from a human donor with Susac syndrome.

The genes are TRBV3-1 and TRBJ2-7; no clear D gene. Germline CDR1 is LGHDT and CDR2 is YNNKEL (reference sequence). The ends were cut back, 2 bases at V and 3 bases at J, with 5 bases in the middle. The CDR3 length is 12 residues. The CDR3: CASSQQYYEQYF. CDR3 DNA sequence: TGTGCCAGCAGCCAACAGTACTACGAGCAGTACTTC.

The DNA of the CDR3 is TGCAGTGCTAGTGACAGCGCCCTGTTCGAGCAGTACTTC. Translated, it gives CSASDSALFEQYF. The chain uses TRBV20-1 and TRBJ2-7; perhaps TRBD1 as D (5 bases). The V and J ends lost 3 bases and 6 bases respectively, with 15 bases between them. This CDR3 contains 13 residues. Germline CDR1 DFQATT, CDR2 SNEGSKA (reference sequence).

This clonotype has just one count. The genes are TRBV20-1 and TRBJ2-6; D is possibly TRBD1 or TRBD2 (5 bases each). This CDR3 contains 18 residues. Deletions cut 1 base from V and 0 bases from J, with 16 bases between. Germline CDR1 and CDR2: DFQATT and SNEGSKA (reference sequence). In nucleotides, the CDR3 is TGCAGTGCTAGAGTCCCCTGGGACCGTACCTCTGGGGCCAACGTCCTGACTTTC. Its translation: CSARVPWDRTSGANVLTF.

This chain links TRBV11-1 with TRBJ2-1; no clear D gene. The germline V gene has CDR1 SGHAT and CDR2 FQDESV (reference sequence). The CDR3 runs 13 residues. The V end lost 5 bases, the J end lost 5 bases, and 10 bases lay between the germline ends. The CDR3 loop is CASSLSADNEQFF. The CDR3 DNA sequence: TGTGCCAGCAGCCTGAGCGCGGACAATGAGCAGTTCTTC.

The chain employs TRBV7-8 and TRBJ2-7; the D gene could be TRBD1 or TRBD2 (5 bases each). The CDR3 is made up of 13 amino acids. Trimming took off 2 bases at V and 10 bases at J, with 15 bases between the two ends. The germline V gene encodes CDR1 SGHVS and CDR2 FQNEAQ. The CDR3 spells CASSLRERDRQYF. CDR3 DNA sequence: TGTGCCAGCAGCTTACGCGAACGGGACCGCCAGTACTTC.

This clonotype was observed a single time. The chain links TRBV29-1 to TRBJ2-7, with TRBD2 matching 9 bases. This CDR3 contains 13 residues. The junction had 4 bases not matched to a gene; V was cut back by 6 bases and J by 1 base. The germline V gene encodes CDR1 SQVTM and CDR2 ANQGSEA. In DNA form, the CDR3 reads TGCAGCGTAACTAGCGGGTTATCCTACGAGCAGTACTTC. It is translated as CSVTSGLSYEQYF.

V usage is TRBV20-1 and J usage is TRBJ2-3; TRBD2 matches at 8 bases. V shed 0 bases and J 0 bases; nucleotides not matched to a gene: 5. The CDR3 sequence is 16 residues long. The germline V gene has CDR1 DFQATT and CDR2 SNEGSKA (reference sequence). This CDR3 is CSARDLGTRSTDTQYF. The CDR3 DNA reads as TGCAGTGCTAGAGATTTGGGGACTAGAAGCACAGATACGCAGTATTTT.

CDR3 amino acids: CASRKGWSNTEAFF. DNA of the CDR3: TGTGCCAGCAGAAAAGGGTGGTCGAACACTGAAGCTTTCTTT. J is TRBJ1-1 and V is TRBV5-4, with D unclear. Looked up from germline, CDR1 is SGHNT and CDR2 is YYREEE (reference sequence). This CDR3 comprises 14 residues. The V and J ends lost 5 bases and 1 base respectively, with 12 bases between them.

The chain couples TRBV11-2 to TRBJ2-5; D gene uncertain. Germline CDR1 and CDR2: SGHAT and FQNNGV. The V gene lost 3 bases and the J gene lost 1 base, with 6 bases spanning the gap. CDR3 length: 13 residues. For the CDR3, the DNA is TGTGCCAGCAGCTTCAGGATCCAAGAGACCCAGTACTTC. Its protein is CASSFRIQETQYF. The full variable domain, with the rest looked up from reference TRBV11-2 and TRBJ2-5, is EAGVAQSPRYKIIEKRQSVAFWCNPISGHATLYWYQQILGQGPKLLIQFQNNGVVDDSQLPKDRFSAERLKGVDSTLKIQPAKLEDSAVYLCASSFRIQETQYFGPGTRLLVL.

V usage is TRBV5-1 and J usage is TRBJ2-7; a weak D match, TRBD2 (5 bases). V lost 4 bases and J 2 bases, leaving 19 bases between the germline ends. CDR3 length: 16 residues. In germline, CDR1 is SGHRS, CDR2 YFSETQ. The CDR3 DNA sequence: TGCGCCAGCAGCCCGAAGGGTCCTAGCTCCCCCTACGAGCAGTACTTC. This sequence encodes CASSPKGPSSPYEQYF. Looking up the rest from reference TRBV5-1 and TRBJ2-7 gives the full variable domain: KAGVTQTPRYLIKTRGQQVTLSCSPISGHRSVSWYQQTPGQGLQFLFEYFSETQRNKGNFPGRFSGRQFSNSRSEMNVSTLELGDSALYLCASSPKGPSSPYEQYFGPGTRLTVT.

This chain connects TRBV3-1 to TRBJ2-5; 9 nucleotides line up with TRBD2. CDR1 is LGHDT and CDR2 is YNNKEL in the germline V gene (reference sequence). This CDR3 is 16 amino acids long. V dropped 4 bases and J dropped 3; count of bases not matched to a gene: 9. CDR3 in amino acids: CASSPGGLAVEETQYF. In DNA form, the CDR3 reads TGTGCCAGCAGCCCCGGGGGACTAGCTGTCGAAGAGACCCAGTACTTC.

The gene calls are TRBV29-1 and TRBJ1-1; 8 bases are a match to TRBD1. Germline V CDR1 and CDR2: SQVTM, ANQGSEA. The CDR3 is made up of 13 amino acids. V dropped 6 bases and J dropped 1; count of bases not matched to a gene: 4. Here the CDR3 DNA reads TGCAGCGTGTGGACAGGGACGAACACTGAAGCTTTCTTT. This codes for CSVWTGTNTEAFF. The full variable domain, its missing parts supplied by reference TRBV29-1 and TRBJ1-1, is SAVISQKPSRDICQRGTSLTIQCQVDSQVTMMFWYRQQPGQSLTLIATANQGSEATYESGFVIDKFPISRPNLTFSTLTVSNMSPEDSSIYLCSVWTGTNTEAFFGQGTRLTVV.

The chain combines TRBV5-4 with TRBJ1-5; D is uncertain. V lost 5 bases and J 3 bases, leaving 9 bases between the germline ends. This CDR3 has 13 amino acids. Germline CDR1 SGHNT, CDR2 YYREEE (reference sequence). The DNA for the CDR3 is TGTGCCAGCAGTAAAGGGCCCAATCAGCCCCAGCATTTT. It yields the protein CASSKGPNQPQHF.

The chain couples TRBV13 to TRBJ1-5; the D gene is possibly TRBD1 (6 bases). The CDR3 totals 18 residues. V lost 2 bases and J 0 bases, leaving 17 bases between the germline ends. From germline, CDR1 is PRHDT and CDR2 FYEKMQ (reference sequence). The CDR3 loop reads CASSLPFTGIYSNQPQHF. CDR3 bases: TGTGCCAGCAGCTTACCCTTTACAGGGATCTATAGCAATCAGCCCCAGCATTTT.

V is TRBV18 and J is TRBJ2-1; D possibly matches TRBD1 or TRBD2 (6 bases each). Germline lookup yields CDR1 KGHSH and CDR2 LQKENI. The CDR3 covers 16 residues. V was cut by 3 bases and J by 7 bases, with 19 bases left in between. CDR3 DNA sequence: TGTGCCAGCTCACCCCTACAGGGAGGTGGTAATAATGAGCAGTTCTTC. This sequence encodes CASSPLQGGGNNEQFF.

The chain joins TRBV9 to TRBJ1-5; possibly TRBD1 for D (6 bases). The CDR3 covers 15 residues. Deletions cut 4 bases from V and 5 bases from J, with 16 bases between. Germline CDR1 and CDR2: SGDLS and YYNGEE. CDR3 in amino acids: CASSPQGQIYQPQHF. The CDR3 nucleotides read TGTGCCAGCAGCCCCCAAGGACAGATTTATCAGCCCCAGCATTTT.

The CDR3 loop reads CSVAIVSNQPQHF. The DNA of the CDR3 is TGCAGCGTTGCCATTGTTAGCAATCAGCCCCAGCATTTT. This chain links TRBV29-1 with TRBJ1-5; unclear D gene. The CDR3 extends over 13 amino acids. V was shortened by 4 bases and J by 0 bases, with 7 bases between the two germline ends. Germline CDR1 SQVTM, CDR2 ANQGSEA.

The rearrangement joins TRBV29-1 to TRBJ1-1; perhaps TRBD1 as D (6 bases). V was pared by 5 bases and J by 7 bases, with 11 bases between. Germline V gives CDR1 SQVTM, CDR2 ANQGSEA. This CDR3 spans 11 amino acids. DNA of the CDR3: TGCAGCGTTCCCAAGGACAGTGAAGCTTTCTTT. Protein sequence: CSVPKDSEAFF.

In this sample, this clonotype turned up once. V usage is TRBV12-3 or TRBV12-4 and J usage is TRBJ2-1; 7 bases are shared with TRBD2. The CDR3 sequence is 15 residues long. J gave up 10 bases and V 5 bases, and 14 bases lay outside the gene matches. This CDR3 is CASSPNVGGEREQFF. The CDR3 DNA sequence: TGTGCCAGCAGTCCCAATGTGGGGGGGGAGCGGGAGCAGTTCTTC.

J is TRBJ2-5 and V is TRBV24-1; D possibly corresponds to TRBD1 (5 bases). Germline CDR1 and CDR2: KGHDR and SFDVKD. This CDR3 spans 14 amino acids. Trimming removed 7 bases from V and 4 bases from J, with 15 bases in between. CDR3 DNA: TGTGCCACCAGCCCCGAAGGGGCAGCAGAGACCCAGTACTTC. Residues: CATSPEGAAETQYF.